This TCR beta chain was recovered during a study of shared clonotypes between healthy human individuals. Background on the study: Serving as donors were two women and a few men, whose ages spanned 18 to 49. Each donor's CD8 memory used one plate, CD8 naive two, each CD4 subset three.

Broader study findings: When compared with the clonotypes that were shared by all four sorted-subset donors, the non-shared clonotypes turned out to have lower generation probabilities.

Sorted-subset replicate PCRs used about 200 ng DNA, about 30,000 T cell genomes. TCRdb's table, derived via immunoSEQ multiplex PCR, lists solely in-frame clones and lacks some. The table records about 1 million clones, 65% to 75% of them present only once. Comments on this clone: Its cognate antigen is unknown.

Source material: memory CD4+ T cells sorted from blood. Subset described: CD45RA-negative fraction. This receptor was taken from a man in his late teens or twenties in good health.

DNA for the CDR3: TGTGCCAGCAGCCCCCGGGACTACCCATCAAAAGAGACCCAGTACTTC. Translating gives CASSPRDYPSKETQYF. The rearrangement uses TRBV4-2 and TRBJ2-5; 7 bases align to TRBD2. V lost 4 bases and J lost 3; bases outside the gene matches: 11. CDR1 and CDR2 from the germline V gene are LGHNA and YNFKEQ. CDR3 length: 16 amino acids.